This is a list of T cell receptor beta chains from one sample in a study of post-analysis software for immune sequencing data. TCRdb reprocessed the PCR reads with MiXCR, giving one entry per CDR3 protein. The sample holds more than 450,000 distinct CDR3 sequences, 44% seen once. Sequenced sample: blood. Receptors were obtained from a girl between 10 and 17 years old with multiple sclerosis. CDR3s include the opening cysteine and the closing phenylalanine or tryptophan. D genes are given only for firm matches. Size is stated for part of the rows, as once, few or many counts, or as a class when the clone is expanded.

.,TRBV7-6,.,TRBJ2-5,TGTGCCAGCAGCTTAGCGATCGAGACCCAGTACTTC,CASSLAIETQYF
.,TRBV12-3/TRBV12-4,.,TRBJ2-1,TGTGCCAGCAGCACAACTAGGCTGAGCTCCTACAATGAGCAGTTCTTC,CASSTTRLSSYNEQFF
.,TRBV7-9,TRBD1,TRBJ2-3,TGTGCCAGCAGTACAGGGGGGGATACGCAGTATTTT,CASSTGGDTQYF
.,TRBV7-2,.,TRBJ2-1,TGTGCCAGCAGCTTAGCGGGGGCGGATGAGCAGTTCTTC,CASSLAGADEQFF
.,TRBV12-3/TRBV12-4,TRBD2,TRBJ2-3,TGTGCCACCGGGGGGACTAAAAGCACAGATACGCAGTATTTT,CATGGTKSTDTQYF
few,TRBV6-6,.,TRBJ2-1,TGTGCCAGCAGCCTCCAGACTCCCAATGAGCAGTTCTTC,CASSLQTPNEQFF
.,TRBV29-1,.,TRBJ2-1,TGCAGCGTTGACACGGACGGGCGGGAGCAGTTCTTC,CSVDTDGREQFF
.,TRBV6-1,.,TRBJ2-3,TGTGCCAGCAGTGACATGGGGGTTGTGCAGTATTTT,CASSDMGVVQYF
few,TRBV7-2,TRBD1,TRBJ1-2,TGTGCCAGCAGCCACGAATCGGGACAGTCCTATGGCTACACCTTC,CASSHESGQSYGYTF
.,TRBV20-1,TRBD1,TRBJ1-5,TGCAGTGCTAGAGTCGCAGGGGGCTATTCAGGGCAGCCCCAGCATTTT,CSARVAGGYSGQPQHF
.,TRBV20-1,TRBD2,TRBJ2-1,TGCAGTGCTAGAATACCGGGACTAGCGGGAGCTGAGCAGTTCTTC,CSARIPGLAGAEQFF
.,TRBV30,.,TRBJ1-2,TGTGCCTGGAGTGTACAAACCTGGGGAGGCTACACCTTC,CAWSVQTWGGYTF
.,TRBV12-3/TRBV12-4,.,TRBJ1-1,TGTGCCAGCAGTTTTTTTTTGGGGTCCACTGAAGCTTTCTTT,CASSFFLGSTEAFF
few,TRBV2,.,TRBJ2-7,TGTGCCAGCCGCCAGGACGCCTACGAGCAGTACTTC,CASRQDAYEQYF
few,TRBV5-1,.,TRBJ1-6,TGCGCCAGCAAATATTGGTCCGCGAATTCACCCCTCCACTTT,CASKYWSANSPLHF
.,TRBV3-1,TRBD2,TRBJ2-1,TGTGCCAGCAGCACTACCGGGACTATGGGAAATGAGCAGTTCTTC,CASSTTGTMGNEQFF
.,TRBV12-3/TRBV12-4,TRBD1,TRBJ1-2,TGTGCCAGCAGTCAGACCACAGGGGGCATTGGCTATGGCTACACCTTC,CASSQTTGGIGYGYTF
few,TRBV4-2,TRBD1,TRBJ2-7,TGTGCCAGCAGCCAAGGGCAGGGAGCAGGGGGCGAGCAGTACTTC,CASSQGQGAGGEQYF
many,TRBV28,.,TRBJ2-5,TGTGCCAGCCGAGAGGGGACATCACAAGAGACCCAGTACTTC,CASREGTSQETQYF
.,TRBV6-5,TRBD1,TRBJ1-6,TGTGCCAGCAGCAAAGGGACAGGATATTCACCCCTCCACTTT,CASSKGTGYSPLHF